Given below is one T cell receptor (beta chain) in context. CDR3 length: 12 amino acids. Germline V gives CDR1 SGHTA, CDR2 FQGNSA. The data belong to a study of monozygotic twins with inflammatory bowel disease. Each UMI, carrying a 6-nucleotide sample barcode, came from template switching. TCRdb reprocessed the 5' RACE reads and keeps a single row for each CDR3 protein, giving no DNA. This sample's table reports approximately 380,000 distinct CDR3 sequences. The origin of this receptor is a human donor with ulcerative colitis or Crohn's disease, or a healthy co-twin of an affected twin (not recorded which). The sample taken for sequencing was blood. The rearrangement links TRBV7-2 to TRBJ1-6; without DNA, the TCRdb call of TRBD1 cannot be checked. CDR3 sequence reads: CASSPLGAPLHF.